This T cell receptor (beta chain) was retrieved from a study of blood T cells in healthy people across ages. Whole-study results and caveats: Calculation of diversity from one million T cells yielded estimates considered to be underestimates.

It was with a sample-barcoded 5' primer and a J-beta primer mix that a second PCR of roughly 7 to 12 cycles was run. MiXCR was run by TCRdb on the 5' RACE reads, yielding one entry per CDR3 protein. The data contain 700,000 or so distinct CDR3 sequences, approximately 40% of them singletons. Germline V lookup: CDR1 DFQATT, CDR2 SNEGSKA (reference sequence). The CDR3 is 15 residues long. V was trimmed by 3 bases and J by 3 bases, leaving 15 bases between them. Comment on this clonotype: Its target is not known.

Donors each provided 8 to 10 milliliters of peripheral blood. Specimen: blood. The V call is TRBV20-1, the J call TRBJ2-1; D is perhaps TRBD2 (7 bases). The sequence came from an elderly man in good health. CDR3 amino acids: CSASRGPGGYNEQFF. The DNA of the CDR3 is TGCAGTGCTAGCCGGGGGCCGGGGGGCTACAATGAGCAGTTCTTC.